This TCR beta chain is drawn from a study of identical twins. Study-level findings and limits: The more abundant beta clonotypes in cord blood had fewer insertions, and memory repertoires did not show this.

Germline CDR1 SGHVS, CDR2 FQNEAQ. Trimming took 4 bases from V and 0 from J; bases not matched to a gene: 11. This CDR3 has 19 amino acids. Comment on this clonotype: Antigen unknown.

TCRdb ran MiXCR on the 5' RACE reads and lists one entry per CDR3 protein. The table includes approximately 600,000 distinct CDR3 sequences, just over 7% detected once. These same records also appear under a second study, on yellow fever vaccine responses in identical twins.

The receptor's source is a woman aged 18-29 years in good health. Sequenced sample: PBMCs. The V gene is TRBV7-8, the J gene TRBJ2-2; TRBD2 aligns across 10 bases. This chain's CDR3 is CASSSTEISGGTNTGELFF. CDR3 DNA: TGTGCCAGCAGCTCGACTGAGATTAGCGGGGGGACGAACACCGGGGAGCTGTTTTTT.